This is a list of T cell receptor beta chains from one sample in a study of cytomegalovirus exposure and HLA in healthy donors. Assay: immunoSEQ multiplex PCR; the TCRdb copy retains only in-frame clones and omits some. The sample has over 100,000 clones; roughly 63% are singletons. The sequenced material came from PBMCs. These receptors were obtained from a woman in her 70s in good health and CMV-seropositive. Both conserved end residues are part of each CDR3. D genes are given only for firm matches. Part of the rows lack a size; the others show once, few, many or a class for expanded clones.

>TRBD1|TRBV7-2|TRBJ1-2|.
TGTGCCAGCAGCTTAGTATTGGGACAGGAGAACTATGGCTACACCTTC
CASSLVLGQENYGYTF
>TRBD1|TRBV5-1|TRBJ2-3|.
TGCGCCAGCAGCCAGGACAGGGTGGGAACAGATACGCAGTATTTT
CASSQDRVGTDTQYF
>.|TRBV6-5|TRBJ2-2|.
TGTGCCAGCAGTTACTCGAAAACTAGCGGGGAGCTGTTTTTT
CASSYSKTSGELFF
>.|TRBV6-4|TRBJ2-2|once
TGTGCCAGCAGTGGGGGGCGCAGTCCCGGGGAGCTGTTTTTT
CASSGGRSPGELFF
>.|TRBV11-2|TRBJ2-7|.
TGTGCCAGCAGCTTAGAGTGGGGGCACGACGAGCAGTACTTC
CASSLEWGHDEQYF
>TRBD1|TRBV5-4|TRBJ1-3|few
TGTGCCAGCAGCTTATCAGGGGGCGGAAACACCATATATTTT
CASSLSGGGNTIYF
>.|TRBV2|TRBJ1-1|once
TGTGCCAGCAATCCAAGGGAGGGCAGCACTGAAGCTTTCTTT
CASNPREGSTEAFF
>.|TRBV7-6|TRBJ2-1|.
TGTGCCAGCAGCCCCATGCCCGGGGAGGACGTCGAGCAGTTCTTC
CASSPMPGEDVEQFF
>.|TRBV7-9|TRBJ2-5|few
TGTGCCAGCAACAGAGCGACTATGAGGGAGACCCAGTACTTC
CASNRATMRETQYF
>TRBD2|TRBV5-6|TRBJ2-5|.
TGTGCCAGCAGCTTTGGGGGGGGAGAGACCCAGTACTTC
CASSFGGGETQYF
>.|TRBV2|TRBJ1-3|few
TGTGCCAGCAGTCTGCGGGGGAGTGGAAACACCATATATTTT
CASSLRGSGNTIYF
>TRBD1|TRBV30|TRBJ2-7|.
TGTGCCTGGGGGACAGGGGGGACCTACGAGCAGTACTTC
CAWGTGGTYEQYF
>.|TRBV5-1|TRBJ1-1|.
TGCGCCAGCAGCTTGTCAGGGCCTAGCGGTGTAGCTTTCTTT
CASSLSGPSGVAFF
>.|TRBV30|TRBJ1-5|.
TGTGCCTGGAGTAACGGTGAGGCCCAGCATTTT
CAWSNGEAQHF
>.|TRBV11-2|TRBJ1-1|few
TGTGCCAGCAGCCGTACCTACAGCAACACTGAAGCTTTCTTT
CASSRTYSNTEAFF
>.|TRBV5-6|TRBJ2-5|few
TGTGCCAGCAGCTTGGTCCGGGGGATGGAGACCCAGTACTTC
CASSLVRGMETQYF
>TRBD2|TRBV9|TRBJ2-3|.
TGTGCCAGCAGCGTAGAACTAGCGGGAGGCACAGATACGCAGTATTTT
CASSVELAGGTDTQYF
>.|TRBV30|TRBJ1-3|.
TGTGCCTGGAGTGGATTGGGAGGGCCCCTCTTCTCTGGAAACACCATATATTTT
CAWSGLGGPLFSGNTIYF
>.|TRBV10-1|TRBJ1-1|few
TGCGCCAGCAGTGAACTACAGGGAAACACTGAAGCTTTCTTT
CASSELQGNTEAFF
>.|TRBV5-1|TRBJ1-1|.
TGCGCCAGCAAGGGGGGGGCATCGACCTTGAACACTGAAGCTTTCTTT
CASKGGASTLNTEAFF
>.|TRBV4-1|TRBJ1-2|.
TGCGCCAGCAGCCAACTGGGTCTCGTGGGCAACTATGGCTACACCTTC
CASSQLGLVGNYGYTF
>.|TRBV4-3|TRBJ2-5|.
TGCGCCAGCAGCCCGGGGAAGCGGGTCATACAAGAGACCCAGTACTTC
CASSPGKRVIQETQYF
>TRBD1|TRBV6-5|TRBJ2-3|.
TGTGCCAGCAGTCAGGACAGGGGTGCGGGTACGCAGTATTTT
CASSQDRGAGTQYF